This is a list of T cell receptor beta chains from one sample in a study of blood T cell repertoires in COVID-19. Sequencing used immunoSEQ multiplex PCR; TCRdb keeps in-frame clones, though not all of them. The repertoire holds 200,000 to 250,000 clones, with roughly 86% as singletons. The sequenced material came from PBMCs or T cells enriched from blood (not recorded which). Receptors originate from a man between 18 and 35 years old with acute COVID-19. Both conserved end residues are part of each CDR3. Each record gives: J gene, D gene, V gene, clone size, CDR3 protein, CDR3 DNA. D genes are given only for firm matches. Size is stated for part of the rows, as once, few or many counts, or as a class when the clone is expanded.

TRBJ2-5	.	TRBV11-2	.	CASSFWVARDQETQYF	TGTGCCAGCAGCTTTTGGGTAGCCCGGGACCAAGAGACCCAGTACTTC
TRBJ1-2	.	TRBV28	.	CASSSPDRIYGYTF	TGTGCCAGCAGTTCCCCTGACAGGATCTATGGCTACACCTTC
TRBJ2-7	TRBD1	TRBV29-1	.	CSVEHQGQGEQYF	TGCAGCGTTGAACACCAGGGACAGGGCGAGCAGTACTTC
TRBJ1-1	.	TRBV9	.	CASSTNPGVYTEAFF	TGTGCCAGCAGCACAAATCCGGGGGTTTACACTGAAGCTTTCTTT
TRBJ1-2	.	TRBV14	few	CASSQGSQDTF	TGTGCCAGCAGCCAAGGGTCCCAGGACACCTTC
TRBJ1-1	TRBD1	TRBV20-1	.	CSARADRDRTEAFF	TGCAGTGCTCGTGCGGACAGGGATCGGACTGAAGCTTTCTTT
TRBJ1-1	TRBD1	TRBV28	.	CASSFGERDRRNTEAFF	TGTGCCAGCAGTTTTGGGGAACGGGACAGGAGGAACACTGAAGCTTTCTTT
TRBJ2-5	.	TRBV3-1/TRBV3-2	.	CASSQATNQETQYF	TGTGCCAGCAGCCAAGCTACCAATCAAGAGACCCAGTACTTC
TRBJ1-1	.	TRBV7-9	once	CASKPQGILNTEAFF	TGTGCCAGCAAACCGCAGGGAATCCTGAACACTGAAGCTTTCTTT
TRBJ1-2	.	TRBV6-5	.	CASSWSTDPVNYGYTF	TGTGCCAGCAGTTGGTCGACAGATCCAGTTAACTATGGCTACACCTTC
TRBJ1-4	TRBD1	TRBV25-1	.	CASSETGVEKLFF	TGTGCCAGCAGTGAAACAGGGGTTGAAAAACTGTTTTTT
TRBJ2-2	TRBD2	TRBV5-4	.	CASSNPGLAGAIGELFF	TGTGCCAGCAGCAATCCGGGACTAGCGGGAGCGATCGGGGAGCTGTTTTTT
TRBJ1-1	.	TRBV12-3/TRBV12-4	.	CASSQDRNTEAFF	TGTGCCAGCAGTCAGGACAGGAACACTGAAGCTTTCTTT
TRBJ2-6	TRBD1	TRBV5-5	.	CASARTGGESGANVLTF	TGTGCCAGCGCCCGGACAGGGGGGGAATCCGGGGCCAACGTCCTGACTTTC
TRBJ2-7	.	TRBV2	.	CASSEGISGDYEQYF	TGTGCCAGCAGTGAAGGTATTAGCGGAGACTACGAGCAGTACTTC
TRBJ2-7	.	TRBV6-2/TRBV6-3	.	CASSGVADLYEQYF	TGTGCCAGCAGTGGAGTCGCAGACCTCTACGAGCAGTACTTC
TRBJ2-7	.	TRBV2	few	CASENRETYEQYF	TGTGCCAGCGAGAACAGGGAAACCTACGAGCAGTACTTC
TRBJ2-1	TRBD2	TRBV7-3	.	CASSKSGRSDEQFF	TGTGCCAGCAGCAAAAGCGGGAGGTCCGATGAGCAGTTCTTC
TRBJ1-1	.	TRBV6-5	.	CASWRGRGTEAFF	TGTGCCAGTTGGCGGGGTCGGGGGACTGAAGCTTTCTTT
TRBJ1-5	TRBD1	TRBV19	.	CASTTQGDSNQPQHF	TGTGCCAGTACTACCCAGGGGGATAGCAATCAGCCCCAGCATTTT
TRBJ1-5	TRBD1	TRBV12-3/TRBV12-4	.	CASSGTVLQPQHF	TGTGCCAGCAGCGGGACAGTCCTCCAGCCCCAGCATTTT
TRBJ2-3	TRBD2	TRBV27	.	CASNIISGRPDTQYF	TGTGCCAGCAACATAATTAGCGGGAGACCAGATACGCAGTATTTT
TRBJ2-5	TRBD1	TRBV30	once	CAWSVRDRGPEETQYF	TGTGCCTGGAGTGTACGGGACAGGGGGCCAGAAGAGACCCAGTACTTC
TRBJ1-2	.	TRBV10-3	.	CAISGASNYGYTF	TGTGCCATCAGTGGGGCAAGTAACTATGGCTACACCTTC
TRBJ2-7	TRBD1	TRBV5-1	.	CASSSGRGRGGEQYF	TGCGCCAGCAGCTCGGGCAGGGGGCGCGGTGGAGAGCAGTACTTC
TRBJ2-7	TRBD2	TRBV3-1/TRBV3-2	.	CASSRLAGRDEQYF	TGTGCCAGCAGCCGACTAGCGGGCCGAGACGAGCAGTACTTC
TRBJ2-7	TRBD1	TRBV5-1	.	CASSRTGVSYEQYF	TGCGCCAGCAGCCGGACAGGAGTCTCCTACGAGCAGTACTTC
TRBJ1-5	.	TRBV29-1	.	CSVGPSSGQPQHF	TGCAGCGTCGGGCCTTCCAGCGGTCAGCCCCAGCATTTT